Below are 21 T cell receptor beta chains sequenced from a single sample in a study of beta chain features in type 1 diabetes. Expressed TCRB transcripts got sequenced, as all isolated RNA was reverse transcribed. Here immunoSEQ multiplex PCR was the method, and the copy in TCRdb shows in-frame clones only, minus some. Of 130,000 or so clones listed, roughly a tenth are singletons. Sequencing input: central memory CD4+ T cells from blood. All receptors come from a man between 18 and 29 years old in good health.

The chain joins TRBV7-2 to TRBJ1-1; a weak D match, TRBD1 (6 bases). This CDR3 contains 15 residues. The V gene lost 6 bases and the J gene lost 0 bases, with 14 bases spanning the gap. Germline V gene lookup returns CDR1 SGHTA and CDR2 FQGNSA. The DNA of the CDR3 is TGTGCCAGCAGGATGGACAGATTAATGAACACTGAAGCTTTCTTT. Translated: CASRMDRLMNTEAFF.

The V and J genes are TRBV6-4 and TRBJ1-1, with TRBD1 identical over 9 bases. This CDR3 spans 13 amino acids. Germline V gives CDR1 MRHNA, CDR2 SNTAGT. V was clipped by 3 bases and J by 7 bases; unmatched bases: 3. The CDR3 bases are TGTGCCAGCAGTGAGGACAGGGGAGATGAAGCTTTCTTT. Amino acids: CASSEDRGDEAFF.

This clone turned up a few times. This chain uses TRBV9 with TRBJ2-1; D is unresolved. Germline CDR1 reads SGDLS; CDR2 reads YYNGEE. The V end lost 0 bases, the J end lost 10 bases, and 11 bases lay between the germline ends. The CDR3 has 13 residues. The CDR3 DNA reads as TGTGCCAGCAGCGTAGGCGGCAGCCGCGAGCAGTTCTTC. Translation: CASSVGGSREQFF.

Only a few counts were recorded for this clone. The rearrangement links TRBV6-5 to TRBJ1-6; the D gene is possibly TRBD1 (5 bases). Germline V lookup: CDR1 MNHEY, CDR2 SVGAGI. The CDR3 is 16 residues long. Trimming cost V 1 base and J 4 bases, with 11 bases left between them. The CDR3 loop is CASSYFGGGYNSPLHF. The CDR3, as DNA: TGTGCCAGCAGTTACTTCGGGGGAGGGTATAATTCACCCCTCCACTTT.

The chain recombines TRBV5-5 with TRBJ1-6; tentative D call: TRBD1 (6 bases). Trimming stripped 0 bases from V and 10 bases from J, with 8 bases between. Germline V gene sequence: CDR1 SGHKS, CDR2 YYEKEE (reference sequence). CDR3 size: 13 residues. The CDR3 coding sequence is TGTGCCAGCAGCTTGGGACAGGCGTCACCCCTCCACTTT. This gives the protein CASSLGQASPLHF.

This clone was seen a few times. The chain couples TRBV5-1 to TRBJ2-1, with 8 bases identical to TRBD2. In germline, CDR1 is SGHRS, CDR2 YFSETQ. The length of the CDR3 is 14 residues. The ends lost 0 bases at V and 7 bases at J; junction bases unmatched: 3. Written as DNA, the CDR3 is TGCGCCAGCAGCTTGGCGGGGGGGGCGAATGAGCAGTTCTTC. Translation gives CASSLAGGANEQFF.

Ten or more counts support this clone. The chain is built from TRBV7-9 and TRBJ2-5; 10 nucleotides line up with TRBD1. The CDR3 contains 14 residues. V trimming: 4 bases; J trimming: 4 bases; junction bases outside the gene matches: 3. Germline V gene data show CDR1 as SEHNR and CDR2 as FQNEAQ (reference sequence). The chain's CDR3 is CASSWTGGLETQYF. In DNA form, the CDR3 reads TGTGCCAGCAGCTGGACAGGGGGGCTAGAGACCCAGTACTTC.

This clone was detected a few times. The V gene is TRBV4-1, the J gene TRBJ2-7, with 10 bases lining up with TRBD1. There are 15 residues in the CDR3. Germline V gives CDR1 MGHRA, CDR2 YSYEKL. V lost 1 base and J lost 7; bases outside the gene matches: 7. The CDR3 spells CASSQGRDRGREQYF. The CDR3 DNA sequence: TGCGCCAGCAGCCAAGGGAGGGACAGGGGTCGGGAGCAGTACTTC.

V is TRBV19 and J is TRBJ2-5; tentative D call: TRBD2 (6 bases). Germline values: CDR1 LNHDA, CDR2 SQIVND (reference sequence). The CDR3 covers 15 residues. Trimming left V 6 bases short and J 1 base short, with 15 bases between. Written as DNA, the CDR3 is TGTGCCAGTAGCTCCGACGGCGGGGCCCAAGAGACCCAGTACTTC. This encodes CASSSDGGAQETQYF.

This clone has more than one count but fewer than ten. The CDR3 is CASGRGQNTGELFF. DNA of the CDR3: TGTGCCAGCGGTAGGGGCCAAAACACCGGGGAGCTGTTTTTT. The J gene is TRBJ2-2, the V gene TRBV6-5, with D perhaps matching TRBD1 (5 bases). Germline V gene sequence: CDR1 MNHEY, CDR2 SVGAGI. This CDR3 spans 14 amino acids. V dropped 8 bases and J dropped 2 bases, with 12 bases sitting between them.

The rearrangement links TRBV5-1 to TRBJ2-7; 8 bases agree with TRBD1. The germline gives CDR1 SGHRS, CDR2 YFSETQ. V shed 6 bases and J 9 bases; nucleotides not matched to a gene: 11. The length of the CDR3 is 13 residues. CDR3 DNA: TGCGCCAGCATGGGGACAGGCACCCCTGGGCAGTACTTC. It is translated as CASMGTGTPGQYF. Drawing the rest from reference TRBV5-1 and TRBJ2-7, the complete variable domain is KAGVTQTPRYLIKTRGQQVTLSCSPISGHRSVSWYQQTPGQGLQFLFEYFSETQRNKGNFPGRFSGRQFSNSRSEMNVSTLELGDSALYLCASMGTGTPGQYFGPGTRLTVT.

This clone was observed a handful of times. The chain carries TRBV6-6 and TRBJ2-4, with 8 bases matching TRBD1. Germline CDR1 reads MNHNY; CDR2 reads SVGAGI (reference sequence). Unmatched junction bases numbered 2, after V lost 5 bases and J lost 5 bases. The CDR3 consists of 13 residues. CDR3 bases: TGTGCCAGCAGTGCGGGACAGGAAAACATTCAGTACTTC. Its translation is CASSAGQENIQYF.

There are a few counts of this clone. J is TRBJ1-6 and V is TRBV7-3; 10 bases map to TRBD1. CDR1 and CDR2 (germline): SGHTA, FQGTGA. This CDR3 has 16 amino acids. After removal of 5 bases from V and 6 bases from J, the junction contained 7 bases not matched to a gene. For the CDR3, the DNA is TGTGCCAGCAGCAATGACAGGGGGCGCGGTAATTCACCCCTCCACTTT. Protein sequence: CASSNDRGRGNSPLHF.

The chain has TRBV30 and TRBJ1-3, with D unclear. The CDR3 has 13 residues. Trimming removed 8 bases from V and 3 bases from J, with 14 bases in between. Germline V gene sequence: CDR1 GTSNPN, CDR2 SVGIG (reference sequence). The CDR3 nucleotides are TGTGCCAGCCCATCGGGGAATGGAAACACCATATATTTT. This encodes CASPSGNGNTIYF.

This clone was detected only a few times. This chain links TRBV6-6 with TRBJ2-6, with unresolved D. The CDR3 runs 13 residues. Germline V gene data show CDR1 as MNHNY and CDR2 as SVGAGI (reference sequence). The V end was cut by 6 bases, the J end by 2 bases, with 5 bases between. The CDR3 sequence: CASSPAGANVLTF. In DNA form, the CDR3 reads TGTGCCAGCAGCCCGGCTGGGGCCAACGTCCTGACTTTC.

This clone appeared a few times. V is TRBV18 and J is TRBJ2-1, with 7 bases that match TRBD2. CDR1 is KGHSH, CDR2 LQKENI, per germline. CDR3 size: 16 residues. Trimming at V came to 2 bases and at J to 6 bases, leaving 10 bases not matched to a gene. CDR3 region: CASSPYQRGGSNEQFF. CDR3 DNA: TGTGCCAGCTCACCATATCAGCGGGGAGGTAGCAATGAGCAGTTCTTC.

The CDR3 nucleotides read TGCGCCAGCAGCTTGATGAAGCCAGGGGAGGGCGAGCAGTACTTC. Its protein is CASSLMKPGEGEQYF. The chain is built from TRBV5-1 and TRBJ2-7, with D possibly being TRBD2 (7 bases). Germline CDR1 and CDR2: SGHRS and YFSETQ. V gave up 1 base and J gave up 6 bases, with 17 bases separating them. This CDR3 spans 15 amino acids. Complete variable domain (other parts from reference TRBV5-1 and TRBJ2-7): KAGVTQTPRYLIKTRGQQVTLSCSPISGHRSVSWYQQTPGQGLQFLFEYFSETQRNKGNFPGRFSGRQFSNSRSEMNVSTLELGDSALYLCASSLMKPGEGEQYFGPGTRLTVT.

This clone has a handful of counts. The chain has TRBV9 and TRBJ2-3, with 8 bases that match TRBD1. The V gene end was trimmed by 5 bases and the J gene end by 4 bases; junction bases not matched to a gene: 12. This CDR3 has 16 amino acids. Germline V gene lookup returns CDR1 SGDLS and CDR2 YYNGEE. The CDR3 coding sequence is TGTGCCAGCAGTCCACAGGGGGGCCGCTCTTCAGATACGCAGTATTTT. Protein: CASSPQGGRSSDTQYF.

The CDR3 region is CASSLQGMGVNEKLFF. In DNA form, the CDR3 reads TGTGCCAGCAGCTTACAGGGGATGGGTGTGAATGAAAAACTGTTTTTT. The V call is TRBV7-8, the J call TRBJ1-4; TRBD1 is a possible D gene (6 bases). The V gene lost 2 bases and the J gene lost 5 bases, with 15 bases spanning the gap. Germline CDR1 and CDR2: SGHVS and FQNEAQ. The CDR3 extends over 16 amino acids.

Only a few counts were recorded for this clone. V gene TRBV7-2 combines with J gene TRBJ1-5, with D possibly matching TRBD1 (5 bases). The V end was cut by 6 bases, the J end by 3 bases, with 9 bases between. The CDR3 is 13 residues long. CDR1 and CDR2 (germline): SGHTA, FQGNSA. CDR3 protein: CASSGAANQPQHF. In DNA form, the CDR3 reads TGTGCCAGCAGTGGGGCTGCCAATCAGCCCCAGCATTTT.

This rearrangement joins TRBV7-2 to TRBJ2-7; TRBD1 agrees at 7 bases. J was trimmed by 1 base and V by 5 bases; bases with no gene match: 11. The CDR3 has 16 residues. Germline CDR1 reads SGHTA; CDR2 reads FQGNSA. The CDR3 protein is CASSRDGTVASYEQYF. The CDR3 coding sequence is TGTGCCAGCAGCCGAGATGGGACAGTGGCATCCTACGAGCAGTACTTC.